What follows are 13 T cell receptor beta chains derived from one specimen sequenced in a study of radiotherapy plus CTLA-4 blockade in lung cancer. Profiling relied on immunoSEQ multiplex PCR, and the TCRdb table lists in-frame clones only, not all of them. Altogether about 76,000 clones are present, approximately 84% being singletons, with the ten largest covering 0.79%. This material consisted of peripheral blood, taken from a patient treated with radiotherapy plus ipilimumab. The receptors originated from a human donor with non-small cell lung cancer who had stable disease on radiotherapy plus ipilimumab.

This clone came up a few times. The rearrangement uses TRBV6-5 and TRBJ2-7, with 9 bases aligning to TRBD1. The V gene's germline CDR1 is MNHEY and CDR2 SVGAGI. V shed 4 bases, J shed 2 bases, and the junction held 6 bases outside the gene matches. The CDR3 is 15 residues long. CDR3 sequence (DNA): TGTGCCAGCAGTTCCGGGACAGGGCTACCCTACGAGCAGTACTTC. Amino acid sequence: CASSSGTGLPYEQYF.

J is TRBJ2-1 and V is TRBV6-1, with 9 bases fitting TRBD2. Germline V gene lookup returns CDR1 MNHNS and CDR2 SASEGT. Germline trimming cut 4 bases from V and 9 bases from J; bases unmatched to any gene: 16. CDR3 length: 17 residues. CDR3 residues: CASSGTPPLAGLAEQFF. DNA for the CDR3: TGTGCCAGCAGTGGAACTCCCCCTCTAGCGGGATTAGCTGAGCAGTTCTTC.

This rearrangement joins TRBV10-3 to TRBJ2-1, with 9 positions matching TRBD1. V lost 6 bases to trimming and J lost 9 bases; unmatched junction nucleotides: 6. Looked up from germline, CDR1 is ENHRY and CDR2 is SYGVKD. CDR3 length equals 13 residues. The DNA of the CDR3 is TGTGCCATCAGAGCGGACAGGGGATTTGAGCAGTTCTTC. This translates into CAIRADRGFEQFF.

The chain's CDR3 is CASSLNAPLPGNIQYF. Here the CDR3 DNA reads TGCGCCAGCAGCTTGAATGCCCCTCTGCCCGGAAACATTCAGTACTTC. This chain links TRBV5-1 with TRBJ2-4; D remains unclear. This CDR3 spans 16 amino acids. V dropped 1 base and J dropped 6 bases, with 17 bases sitting between them. The V gene's germline CDR1 is SGHRS and CDR2 YFSETQ.

The CDR3 region is CASTPPGYNSPLHF. The CDR3 nucleotides are TGTGCCAGTACCCCCCCGGGGTATAATTCACCCCTCCACTTT. The V and J genes are TRBV19 and TRBJ1-6; D is undetermined. Germline V gene data show CDR1 as LNHDA and CDR2 as SQIVND (reference sequence). This CDR3 region has 14 residues. Trimming pared 7 bases from V and 4 bases from J, leaving 11 bases between.

This rearrangement joins TRBV14 to TRBJ2-1; D may be TRBD1 or TRBD2 (5 bases each). Trimming left V 0 bases short and J 6 bases short, with 18 bases between. The CDR3 loop spans 17 amino acids. Germline assignment: CDR1 SGHDN and CDR2 FVKESK. CDR3 in DNA: TGTGCCAGCAGCCAAGATTGGGCCGGGGCGGATCCCAATGAGCAGTTCTTC. It yields the protein CASSQDWAGADPNEQFF.

V gene TRBV5-1 combines with J gene TRBJ2-1, with 10 bases identical to TRBD1. Germline CDR1 reads SGHRS; CDR2 reads YFSETQ. V dropped 3 bases and J dropped 6; count of bases not matched to a gene: 9. This CDR3 is 16 amino acids long. CDR3 DNA: TGCGCCAGCAGCTGGGGGACAGGGGTTGGTGGCAATGAGCAGTTCTTC. Translating it yields CASSWGTGVGGNEQFF.

The chain uses TRBV11-2 and TRBJ2-5, with TRBD2 identical over 11 bases. The V gene's germline CDR1 is SGHAT and CDR2 FQNNGV. The V gene end was trimmed by 6 bases and the J gene end by 1 base; junction bases not matched to a gene: 7. CDR3 length: 16 amino acids. This CDR3 is CASSSTSGRTQETQYF. Here the CDR3 DNA reads TGTGCCAGCAGTAGTACTAGCGGGAGAACCCAAGAGACCCAGTACTTC.

The genes are TRBV7-3 and TRBJ2-7; 7 bases agree with TRBD1. Trimming at V came to 5 bases and at J to 3 bases, leaving 13 bases not matched to a gene. Germline V CDR1 and CDR2: SGHTA, FQGTGA. CDR3 length: 16 residues. The CDR3 nucleotides read TGTGCCAGCAGCCCCTCCGGGACAGCGCCCTTCTACGAGCAGTACTTC. It encodes CASSPSGTAPFYEQYF.

The chain has TRBV2 and TRBJ2-7; 7 bases fit TRBD2. This CDR3 is 15 amino acids long. Germline V lookup: CDR1 SNHLY, CDR2 FYNNEI. J lost 2 bases, V lost 4 bases, and 8 bases had no gene match. The DNA of the CDR3 is TGTGCCAGCAGTGGTCCTTTAGCGGGTACCTACGAGCAGTACTTC. Amino acid sequence: CASSGPLAGTYEQYF.

This sequence joins TRBV18 and TRBJ1-4; 10 bases fit TRBD1. J was trimmed by 9 bases and V by 6 bases; bases with no gene match: 7. The CDR3 runs to 14 residues. CDR1 is KGHSH and CDR2 is LQKENI in the germline V gene. The CDR3 nucleotides are TGTGCCAGCTCTCCGGGACAGGGGTGGAAAAAACTGTTTTTT. Amino acids: CASSPGQGWKKLFF.

V gene TRBV29-1 combines with J gene TRBJ2-2; weak D call: TRBD1 (7 bases). Germline V lookup: CDR1 SQVTM, CDR2 ANQGSEA. CDR3 size: 15 residues. Deletions cut 6 bases from V and 3 bases from J, with 17 bases between. CDR3 sequence: CSVVTQGGYTGELFF. DNA for the CDR3: TGCAGCGTGGTGACCCAGGGGGGTTACACCGGGGAGCTGTTTTTT.

The chain recombines TRBV5-4 with TRBJ2-1; 12 bases fit TRBD2. Germline V lookup: CDR1 SGHNT, CDR2 YYREEE (reference sequence). The CDR3 has 14 amino acids. The V and J ends lost 3 bases and 15 bases, in that order; junction bases with no gene match: 10. The CDR3 DNA is TGTGCCAGCAGCTCCCTAGCGGGAGGGCGAGTGCCGTTCTTC. Its protein is CASSSLAGGRVPFF.